The T cell receptor (beta chain) described here comes from a study of T cells after yellow fever vaccination. Study-level points and caveats: In post-booster samples, most primary-vaccination clones reappeared (96% CD4, 88% CD8).

Germline CDR1 LGHNA, CDR2 YSLEER. The CDR3 length is 15 residues. V gave up 1 base and J gave up 3 bases; unmatched junction bases: 2. This clonotype appeared many times. Its target is not known. TCRdb reanalysed the 5' RACE reads using MiXCR and keeps one entry per CDR3 protein. The sample has a few hundred thousand distinct CDR3 sequences, about 6% seen once. The chain recombines TRBV4-3 with TRBJ2-7; 11 positions match TRBD2. The TCR sequence derives from a man aged 25 to 40 who received the YFV17D yellow fever vaccine. Sample: PBMCs, taken 5 days after the yellow fever booster vaccination. The CDR3, as DNA: TGCGCCAGCAGCCAAGGACTAGCGGGGCTCTACGAGCAGTACTTC. It translates to CASSQGLAGLYEQYF.